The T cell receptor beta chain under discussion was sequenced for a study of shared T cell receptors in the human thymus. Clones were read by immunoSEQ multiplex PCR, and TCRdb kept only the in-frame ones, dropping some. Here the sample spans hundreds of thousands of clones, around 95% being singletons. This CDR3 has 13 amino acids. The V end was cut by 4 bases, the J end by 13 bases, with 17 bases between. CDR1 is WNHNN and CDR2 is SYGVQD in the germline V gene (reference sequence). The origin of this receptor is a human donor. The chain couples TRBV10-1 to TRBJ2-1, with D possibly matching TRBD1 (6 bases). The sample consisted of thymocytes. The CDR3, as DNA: TGCGCCAGCAGTGCCCTTTACGACAGGCCTCAGTTCTTC. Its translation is CASSALYDRPQFF.